Sequencing of this TCR beta chain was carried out in a study of T cells in Graves' hyperthyroidism and ophthalmopathy. Study-wide background: Peripheral blood was obtained at initial diagnosis, preceding any treatment.

This clonotype was observed at least ten times. The antigen remains undetermined. TCR beta CDR3 regions were amplified from RNA transcripts. The study used the HTBI primer set for a first-round RT-PCR of the TCR CDR3. TCRdb processed the multiplex PCR reads anew with MiXCR; each CDR3 protein has one entry. Among a few hundred thousand distinct CDR3 sequences listed, more than 12% were seen once. The CDR3 is made up of 13 amino acids. The V gene's germline CDR1 is DFQATT and CDR2 SNEGSKA (reference sequence). The junction had 11 bases not matched to a gene; V was cut back by 6 bases and J by 8 bases. Findings and caveats of the study: The majority of expanded thyroid clonotypes above 0.001 also appeared in blood.

What was sequenced was blood. The chain is built from TRBV20-1 and TRBJ1-2; 8 positions agree with TRBD1. The clonotype originates from a woman aged 25 to 39 with Graves' ophthalmopathy. The CDR3 sequence: CSAISWDRKGYTF. CDR3 nucleotide sequence: TGCAGTGCCATTTCTTGGGACAGGAAAGGCTACACCTTC.